A selection of T cell receptor beta chains follows, all from one sample in a study of cytomegalovirus exposure and HLA in healthy donors. TCRdb's table, derived via immunoSEQ multiplex PCR, lists solely in-frame clones and lacks some. The top ten clones hold approximately 2.5% of a sample with about 200,000 clones, about 70% of them seen once. Sequenced input: PBMCs. All receptors derive from a man in his forties in good health and CMV-seropositive. The CDR3 runs from the conserved cysteine through the conserved F or W. The order of the fields is D gene, V gene, J gene, clone size, CDR3 protein, CDR3 DNA. D genes are given only for firm matches. A row's size may be missing; if present it is once, few, many or a size class.

>TRBD1|TRBV7-3|TRBJ2-2|.
CASSGGQGVGELFF
TGTGCCAGCTCAGGGGGACAGGGCGTCGGGGAGCTGTTTTTT
>TRBD1|TRBV4-1|TRBJ2-7|.
CASSQVMEPGGIYEQYF
TGCGCCAGCAGCCAAGTAATGGAGCCAGGGGGAATTTACGAGCAGTACTTC
>.|TRBV27|TRBJ2-2|.
CASTYEGAGRTGELFF
TGTGCCAGCACTTACGAAGGGGCAGGCCGCACCGGGGAGCTGTTTTTT
>.|TRBV5-1|TRBJ2-1|.
CASSGGSGQSYNEQFF
TGCGCCAGCAGCGGGGGATCTGGACAGTCCTACAATGAGCAGTTCTTC
>.|TRBV6-1|TRBJ2-2|few
CASSEFYTGELFF
TGTGCCAGCAGTGAATTCTACACCGGGGAGCTGTTTTTT
>TRBD2|TRBV5-6|TRBJ2-7|few
CASSGTSAYSYEQYF
TGTGCCAGCAGCGGAACTAGCGCCTATTCCTACGAGCAGTACTTC
>.|TRBV28|TRBJ2-4|.
CASSPDRIIAKNIQYF
TGTGCCAGCAGTCCGGACAGAATAATAGCCAAAAACATTCAGTACTTC
>.|TRBV11-1|TRBJ2-5|.
CASSPGTQETQYF
TGTGCCAGCAGCCCCGGGACTCAAGAGACCCAGTACTTC
>.|TRBV6-5|TRBJ2-4|once
CASSFDIAKNIQYF
TGTGCCAGCAGTTTCGACATCGCCAAAAACATTCAGTACTTC
>TRBD2|TRBV5-4|TRBJ2-3|.
CASSSAGGHTDTQYF
TGTGCCAGCAGCTCAGCGGGGGGCCACACAGATACGCAGTATTTT
>.|TRBV10-3|TRBJ2-3|.
CAISEGETGADTQYF
TGTGCCATCAGTGAGGGGGAGACGGGCGCAGATACGCAGTATTTT
>TRBD2|TRBV4-2|TRBJ2-1|.
CASSQEGWSSGYNEQFF
TGTGCCAGCAGCCAAGAGGGATGGTCTAGCGGATACAATGAGCAGTTCTTC
>.|TRBV7-2|TRBJ2-7|.
CASSLVVTTAGAHEQYF
TGTGCCAGCAGCTTAGTGGTAACTACGGCGGGGGCCCACGAGCAGTACTTC
>.|TRBV4-2|TRBJ2-1|.
CASSQDAQGEQFF
TGTGCCAGCAGCCAAGATGCCCAGGGGGAGCAGTTCTTC
>TRBD1|TRBV5-1|TRBJ1-1|few
CASRPTGGTEAFF
TGCGCCAGCCGACCGACAGGGGGCACTGAAGCTTTCTTT